The clone carrying this T cell receptor (beta chain) was counted once. The antigen is not known. The sample comes from a study of OX40 agonist ivuxolimab in advanced cancers. Study-level information: Intravenous ivuxolimab at 0.01 to 10 mg/kg was given to patients every 2 weeks. Overall study findings and caveats: Among the least clonally expanded were partial responders at 0.1-3.0 mg/kg. Among expanded peripheral T cells, antigen specificity went undetermined.

Germline V gene sequence: CDR1 SEHNR, CDR2 FQNEAQ (reference sequence). After removal of 1 base from V and 7 bases from J, the junction contained 4 bases not matched to a gene. The CDR3 is made up of 14 amino acids. Produced via immunoSEQ multiplex PCR; TCRdb's table is partial and in-frame only. The sample contains tens of thousands of clones, about 86% of which appear only once. The rearrangement uses TRBV7-9 and TRBJ1-5; 7 bases match TRBD1. The sequence derives from an adult with an advanced solid tumor such as melanoma, head and neck, liver or kidney cancer. This material consisted of CD4+ or CD8+ T cells sorted from blood, taken in a trial of the OX40 agonist ivuxolimab. The CDR3 protein is CASSLGQGGQPQHF. The CDR3 DNA sequence: TGTGCCAGCAGCTTAGGGCAGGGGGGACAGCCCCAGCATTTT.